This TCR beta chain was obtained from a study of T cell repertoires in cytomegalovirus infection. Study-wide results and caveats: Ex vivo, HLA-C-restricted CMV-specific TCR beta clonotypes prevailed over the rest of the response.

TCRdb processed the reads anew with MiXCR; each CDR3 protein has one entry. The table shows hundreds of thousands of distinct CDR3 sequences, with roughly 30% occurring only once. Comment on this clonotype: Its antigen is still unknown.

This TCR was sampled from a human donor in good health (CMV status not recorded). Some clones in this sample may be carry-over from other donors' samples. This specimen consisted of cultured PBMCs, obtained from culture after CMV antigen stimulation.

CDR3 sequence (DNA): TGTGCCAGCAGCCGAGTAGGGGTAGCAAGCGGGAGGTATTACAATGAGCAGTTCTTC. Encoded protein: CASSRVGVASGRYYNEQFF. The V and J genes are TRBV9 and TRBJ2-1, with TRBD2 matching over 9 bases. The ends lost 4 bases at V and 4 bases at J; junction bases unmatched: 18. Looked up from germline, CDR1 is SGDLS and CDR2 is YYNGEE. This CDR3 has 19 residues.